What follows is one TCR beta chain and its context. Its antigen is not yet known. Per-base qualities were not stored, and no clone one base away is much larger. Explained via the paper, the time point label denotes: baseline before first vaccination. Vaccinee samples came from UK trials COV001 and COV002, including a single-blind randomized controlled phase 2/3 trial of AZD1222 (ChAdOx1 nCoV-19) in healthy adults. Trial participant PBMC samples were collected at day 0 and day 28 after the second dose for TCRbeta chain sequencing. The germline V and J ends show losses of 5 bases and 3 bases respectively, and no gene match explains 7 bases of the junction. There are 15 amino acids in the CDR3, from cysteine to phenylalanine inclusive. Only CDR3 DNA remains: 45 bases, in frame from the first base. Taken from the germline V gene, the CDR1 and CDR2 loops are SGHTA and FQGNSA. The data derive from a study of T cell responses to AZD1222 COVID-19 vaccine (dated by TCRdb to the early 2020s). In terms of the full investigation: AZD1222 recipients whose second dose came at about 4 weeks and those whose second dose came at about 12 weeks were combined into one group, since spike-specific TCR depth and breadth did not differ between the two schedules. A total of just over 230 trial participants underwent TCR sequencing, of whom around 200 received two doses of AZD1222 and some 25 received two doses of the MenACWY control vaccine. Enrollment into the trials was organized by age into subgroups of 18-55, 56-69 and 70-plus years, and those subgroups contained about 150, 27 and 61 TCR-sequenced participants, respectively. Beyond this particular receptor, the publication reports: No day 14 peak-response samples were available, so repertoires were characterized only after the peak T cell response. Participants were mostly white British, with more females than males. The authors suggested clonal diversity may have been underestimated. A significant rise in spike-specific TCR breadth and depth was observed after two AZD1222 doses relative to day 0 and relative to MenACWY recipients. Reportedly, almost half of the unique spike-specific TCRs recognized epitopes lying outside the regions that are mutated in the B.1.351 and B.1.1.7 variants. CD4 TCRs associated with the vaccine covered the entire spike protein, and the dominant responses were in regions 160-218 and 743-854. In the small 56-69-year group, the increase in depth fell short of significance, most likely because of low power. Only five to seven AZD1222 recipients were SARS-CoV-2 seropositive at baseline, limiting conclusions about previously exposed vaccinees.

The CDR3 regions of human TCRbeta chains were analyzed by immunosequencing. Turning to the authors' computational methods: Repertoire TCRs were matched against a reference library of SARS-CoV-2-specific TCRs generated with the MIRA antigen-specificity platform. Breadth meant the fraction of unique TCRs that were SARS-CoV-2-associated, whereas depth meant the fraction of total T cells that were SARS-CoV-2-associated. Using the MIRA data, each spike-specific TCR was mapped to the spike region that the TCR reacts to and placed in a CD4 or CD8 class. Log10-transformed breadth and depth values were compared by one-way ANOVA with Sidak's multiple comparisons tests. Here the immuneACCESS table is served through TCRdb, limited to in-frame sequences with V and J called. Missing clones are a known gap in these copies; in checked studies unresolved V genes cover under half, and the rest lacks a known reason. Clone size and the V and J calls come from that table; the DNA yielded D and trimming. This sample comprises more than 100,000 clones, around 94% of them detected only once. The top ten constitute approximately 1.5% of the sample.

This receptor was obtained from an adult in good health. This chain is built from TRBV7-2 and TRBJ1-2; 9 junctional bases match TRBD1. The material was peripheral blood, obtained on day 0 of AZD1222 vaccination. The CDR3 corresponds to CASSLGTGPHYGYTF. The DNA reads TGTGCCAGCAGCCTCGGGACAGGGCCTCACTATGGCTACACCTTC.